This entry lists 12 T cell receptor beta chains sequenced from one sample in a study of T cell responses to AZD1222 COVID-19 vaccine. Assay used: immunoSEQ multiplex PCR; TCRdb lists only in-frame clones, some missing. In the table there are 150,000 to 200,000 clones, roughly nine tenths of which are singletons. Sequenced material: peripheral blood, taken 28 days after the second dose of the MenACWY control vaccine. Receptors originate from an adult who received the MenACWY meningococcal vaccine as a control.

The J gene is TRBJ2-2, the V gene TRBV5-1, with 8 bases matching TRBD1. The CDR3 length is 14 residues. The germline V gene has CDR1 SGHRS and CDR2 YFSETQ. J gave up 7 bases and V 4 bases, and 6 bases lay outside the gene matches. CDR3 in DNA: TGCGCCAGCAGCATAATGACAGGGGTCGGGGAGCTGTTTTTT. Translation: CASSIMTGVGELFF. Using reference TRBV5-1 and TRBJ2-2 for the parts outside the CDR3, the full variable domain is KAGVTQTPRYLIKTRGQQVTLSCSPISGHRSVSWYQQTPGQGLQFLFEYFSETQRNKGNFPGRFSGRQFSNSRSEMNVSTLELGDSALYLCASSIMTGVGELFFGEGSRLTVL.

The chain carries TRBV10-1 and TRBJ1-5; possible D gene TRBD1, 5 bases. The V gene lost 3 bases and the J gene lost 1 base, with 10 bases spanning the gap. The germline V gene encodes CDR1 WNHNN and CDR2 SYGVQD (reference sequence). The CDR3 length is 15 residues. Here the CDR3 DNA reads TGCGCCAGCAGTGAAAGGACAAGGAGCAATCAGCCCCAGCATTTT. It is translated as CASSERTRSNQPQHF.

This chain links TRBV9 with TRBJ1-3; D gene uncertain. V lost 4 bases and J 2 bases, leaving 22 bases between the germline ends. The CDR3 runs 18 residues. Looked up from germline, CDR1 is SGDLS and CDR2 is YYNGEE. DNA of the CDR3: TGTGCCAGCAGCCTTCCATTGAACGGAAGCAAACCTGGAAACACCATATATTTT. It encodes CASSLPLNGSKPGNTIYF.

This chain connects TRBV30 to TRBJ1-2; weak D call: TRBD1 (6 bases). The CDR3 loop spans 13 amino acids. V lost 2 bases to trimming and J lost 8 bases, with 15 bases between them. CDR1 and CDR2 from the germline V gene are GTSNPN and SVGIG (reference sequence). As DNA, the CDR3 is TGTGCCTGGAGTTGGGGAACAGGGCAGGGCTACACCTTC. Its protein is CAWSWGTGQGYTF.

The chain recombines TRBV24-1 with TRBJ2-1, with D perhaps TRBD1 or TRBD2 (5 bases each). Germline V gives CDR1 KGHDR, CDR2 SFDVKD. V gave up 9 bases and J gave up 4 bases, with 6 bases separating them. The length of the CDR3 is 11 residues. CDR3 nucleotides: TGTGCCACCGGGGGATACAATGAGCAGTTCTTC. Translation gives CATGGYNEQFF.

The chain links TRBV28 to TRBJ2-1, with a possible D match to TRBD2 (6 bases). This CDR3 has 14 residues. The V end was cut by 5 bases, the J end by 7 bases, with 15 bases between. Germline V gene data show CDR1 as MDHEN and CDR2 as SYDVKM. As DNA, the CDR3 is TGTGCCAGCAGTCCCCGACTAGGTTGGAATGAGCAGTTCTTC. Amino acid sequence: CASSPRLGWNEQFF.

This chain connects TRBV28 to TRBJ1-1, with unresolved D. CDR1 is MDHEN and CDR2 is SYDVKM in the germline V gene. V was trimmed by 7 bases and J by 8 bases, leaving 11 bases between them. The CDR3 runs 11 residues. The CDR3 sequence is CASTTAIEAFF. The DNA of the CDR3 is TGTGCCAGCACCACGGCCATCGAAGCTTTCTTT. Based on the CDR3 plus reference TRBV28 and TRBJ1-1, the full variable domain is DVKVTQSSRYLVKRTGEKVFLECVQDMDHENMFWYRQDPGLGLRLIYFSYDVKMKEKGDIPEGYSVSREKKERFSLILESASTNQTSMYLCASTTAIEAFFGQGTRLTVV.

The chain carries TRBV25-1 and TRBJ1-2; no clear D gene. V was trimmed by 0 bases and J by 0 bases, leaving 11 bases between them. The CDR3 contains 16 residues. CDR1 and CDR2 from the germline V gene are MGHDK and SYGVNS. CDR3 coding DNA: TGTGCCAGCAGTGAATATAGTCTTCAGGCTAACTATGGCTACACCTTC. It yields the protein CASSEYSLQANYGYTF.

This clone showed up just once. This rearrangement joins TRBV19 to TRBJ1-5; unclear D gene. The CDR3 is 16 residues long. CDR1 is LNHDA and CDR2 is SQIVND in the germline V gene (reference sequence). With 0 bases removed from V and 3 bases from J, the gap between germline ends came to 12 bases. The CDR3 sequence is CASSIERPGSNQPQHF. The CDR3 DNA reads TGTGCCAGTAGTATAGAACGTCCCGGCTCCAATCAGCCCCAGCATTTT.

The chain joins TRBV29-1 to TRBJ2-2; tentatively, D is TRBD2 (5 bases). The CDR3 covers 13 residues. Germline assignment: CDR1 SQVTM and CDR2 ANQGSEA. Trimming shortened V by 5 bases and J by 5 bases, and 12 bases separated the two germline ends. CDR3 region: CSVRTGGTGELFF. CDR3 bases: TGCAGCGTTCGGACTGGCGGGACCGGGGAGCTGTTTTTT.

This chain uses TRBV19 with TRBJ2-7; D perhaps matches TRBD1 (6 bases). The germline V gene has CDR1 LNHDA and CDR2 SQIVND (reference sequence). The germline V and J ends were trimmed by 5 bases and 0 bases, with 20 bases remaining between them. CDR3 length equals 17 residues. The CDR3 is CASSPPRGLGNSYEQYF. CDR3 sequence (DNA): TGTGCCAGTAGTCCCCCCAGGGGATTAGGAAACTCCTACGAGCAGTACTTC.

J is TRBJ2-1 and V is TRBV19; TRBD2 agrees at 10 bases. The junction had 11 bases not matched to a gene; V was cut back by 5 bases and J by 7 bases. The CDR3 sequence is 16 residues long. Germline V gene lookup returns CDR1 LNHDA and CDR2 SQIVND (reference sequence). The CDR3 spells CASSSPGLALGNEQFF. The CDR3 DNA follows: TGTGCCAGTAGTTCTCCGGGACTAGCGTTGGGGAATGAGCAGTTCTTC.